The clone carrying this TCR beta chain was picked up a small number of times. Stated time point: newly diagnosed GD, antithyroid drugs for less than 3 months. PBMC RNA was the source of the TCR library. Assembly of TCR beta libraries relied on iRepertoire HTBI primers together with Arm-PCR of CDR3 regions. Using its own MiXCR run on the multiplex PCR reads, TCRdb lists one record per CDR3 protein. The repertoire consists of some 490,000 distinct CDR3 sequences, with 12% occurring once and the leading ten covering roughly 8.2%. This sample is part of a study of regulatory T cells in long-lasting Graves disease. The data also belong to a second study, concerning T cells in Graves' hyperthyroidism and ophthalmopathy.

Here the sequenced sample was peripheral blood mononuclear cells (PBMCs), taken at new diagnosis, from a patient treated with antithyroid drugs. The sequence derives from a woman aged 25 to 39 with Graves disease.

This CDR3 is CATSSGTSTYEQYF. The CDR3, as DNA: TGTGCCACCAGCAGCGGGACTTCTACCTACGAGCAGTACTTC. The chain employs TRBV15 and TRBJ2-7; perhaps TRBD2 as D (6 bases). Germline CDR1 and CDR2: LNHNV and YYDKDF (reference sequence). The CDR3 is made up of 14 amino acids. Trimming took 3 bases from V and 2 from J, leaving 11 bases between them.